A single sample is the source of the 9 T cell receptor beta chains below, sequenced in a study of blood T cell repertoires in COVID-19. Repertoires were generated with immunoSEQ multiplex PCR, while TCRdb's copy carries only in-frame clones and drops some. Here the sample spans about 290,000 clones, 89% being singletons. Sequencing was done on a sample of peripheral blood. Source of these receptors: a woman under 40 with COVID-19, enrolled during active disease.

This clone was recorded a few times. The rearrangement uses TRBV28 and TRBJ1-3; 9 nucleotides align to TRBD1. CDR3 length: 15 amino acids. CDR1 is MDHEN and CDR2 is SYDVKM in the germline V gene. With V trimmed by 4 bases and J by 4 bases, 5 bases remained unmatched. The CDR3 region has the DNA TGTGCCAGCAGTTCTTATACAGGGGGCGGAAACACCATATATTTT. Encoded protein: CASSSYTGGGNTIYF.

The V and J genes are TRBV4-1 and TRBJ2-3, with 8 bases aligning to TRBD1. Trimming at V came to 0 bases and at J to 0 bases, leaving 5 bases not matched to a gene. The CDR3 covers 17 residues. Germline V CDR1 and CDR2: MGHRA, YSYEKL. In DNA, the CDR3 is TGCGCCAGCAGCCAAGACCCTCGGACAGGGAGCACAGATACGCAGTATTTT. Its protein product is CASSQDPRTGSTDTQYF.

This clone was counted once. The rearrangement joins TRBV11-2 to TRBJ1-2, with unresolved D. V lost 2 bases, J lost 7 bases, and 11 bases lay in between. This CDR3 has 13 residues. The germline V gene has CDR1 SGHAT and CDR2 FQNNGV. CDR3 bases: TGTGCCAGCAGCTTAAATCTATCTCCTGGCTACACCTTC. This codes for CASSLNLSPGYTF. Filled out from reference TRBV11-2 and TRBJ1-2, the complete variable domain reads EAGVAQSPRYKIIEKRQSVAFWCNPISGHATLYWYQQILGQGPKLLIQFQNNGVVDDSQLPKDRFSAERLKGVDSTLKIQPAKLEDSAVYLCASSLNLSPGYTFGSGTRLTVV.

This clone was seen a few times. The genes are TRBV19 and TRBJ1-6; no clear D gene. The CDR3 runs 15 residues. CDR1 LNHDA and CDR2 SQIVND come from the germline V gene (reference sequence). Trimming took off 1 base at V and 7 bases at J, with 11 bases between the two ends. The CDR3 nucleotides are TGTGCCAGTAGTATAGCCTCCCGTTTCAATTCACCCCTCCACTTT. Residues: CASSIASRFNSPLHF.

This chain's CDR3 is CASSPGIREGYTF. CDR3 coding DNA: TGTGCCAGTAGTCCCGGTATAAGAGAAGGCTACACCTTC. The V gene is TRBV19, the J gene TRBJ1-2; D is uncertain. V was shortened by 5 bases and J by 8 bases, with 15 bases between the two germline ends. The CDR3 is 13 residues long. Looked up from germline, CDR1 is LNHDA and CDR2 is SQIVND (reference sequence).

This chain links TRBV7-9 with TRBJ1-1, with D perhaps TRBD1 (6 bases). V lost 3 bases and J lost 0, with 11 bases in between. Germline V gene sequence: CDR1 SEHNR, CDR2 FQNEAQ (reference sequence). CDR3 length: 15 amino acids. The chain's CDR3 is CASSFRGLLNTEAFF. For the CDR3, the DNA is TGTGCCAGCAGCTTCAGGGGACTACTGAACACTGAAGCTTTCTTT.

Worth noting for this clone: The identical CDR3 is also encoded by other nucleotide sequences in the sample. The V and J genes are TRBV5-5 and TRBJ1-5; 8 bases fit TRBD1. Trimming at V came to 2 bases and at J to 7 bases, leaving 2 bases not matched to a gene. CDR3 length equals 13 residues. Germline CDR1 SGHKS, CDR2 YYEKEE (reference sequence). The CDR3 DNA is TGTGCCAGCAGCTTCCAGGGGGCCCAGCCCCAGCATTTT. Protein sequence: CASSFQGAQPQHF.

The chain couples TRBV4-2 to TRBJ2-7, with TRBD2 matching over 11 bases. The J segment lost 2 bases and the V segment lost 3 bases, leaving 9 bases of the junction unmatched. The CDR3 sequence is 17 residues long. Looked up from germline, CDR1 is LGHNA and CDR2 is YNFKEQ. Here the CDR3 reads CASSHPRSSGGAYEQYF. CDR3 bases: TGTGCCAGCAGCCACCCCCGGAGTAGCGGGGGGGCCTACGAGCAGTACTTC.

CDR3 sequence reads: CASSGQGVPQHF. The CDR3 DNA reads TGTGCCAGCAGCGGACAGGGAGTACCCCAGCATTTT. The chain recombines TRBV2 with TRBJ1-5; 8 bases align to TRBD1. Germline assignment: CDR1 SNHLY and CDR2 FYNNEI. The J segment lost 10 bases and the V segment lost 6 bases, leaving 5 bases of the junction unmatched. This CDR3 spans 12 amino acids.